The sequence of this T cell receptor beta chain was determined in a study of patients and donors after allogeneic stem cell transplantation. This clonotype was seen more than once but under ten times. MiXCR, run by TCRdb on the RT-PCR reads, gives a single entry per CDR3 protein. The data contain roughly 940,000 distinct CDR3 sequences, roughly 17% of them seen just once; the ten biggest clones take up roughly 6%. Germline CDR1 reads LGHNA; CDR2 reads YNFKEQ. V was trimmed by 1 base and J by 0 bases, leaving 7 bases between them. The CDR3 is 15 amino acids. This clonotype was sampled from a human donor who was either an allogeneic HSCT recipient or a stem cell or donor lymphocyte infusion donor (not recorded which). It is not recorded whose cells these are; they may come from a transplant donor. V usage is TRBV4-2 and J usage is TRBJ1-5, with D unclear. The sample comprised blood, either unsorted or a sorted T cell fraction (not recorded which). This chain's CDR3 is CASSQGRNSNQPQHF. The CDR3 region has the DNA TGTGCCAGCAGCCAAGGGAGGAATAGCAATCAGCCCCAGCATTTT.